Sequencing of this T cell receptor beta chain was carried out in a study of identical twins. This CDR3 comprises 13 residues. V gave up 2 bases and J gave up 3 bases, with 8 bases separating them. Germline V CDR1 and CDR2: MNHEY, SVGAGI. A single record per CDR3 protein comes from TCRdb applying MiXCR to the 5' RACE reads. This repertoire shows hundreds of thousands of distinct CDR3 sequences, roughly 9.7% found once; its top ten account for approximately 6.6%. This clonotype was seen many times. These data were also filed under a second study, of yellow fever vaccine responses in identical twins.

The chain couples TRBV6-5 to TRBJ2-7; a possible D gene is TRBD1 (6 bases). Sequenced input: CD8+ T cells sorted from blood. The sequence derives from a woman aged 18-30 years in good health. CDR3 sequence reads: CASSYEQGYEQYF. The CDR3 coding sequence is TGTGCCAGCAGTTACGAACAGGGCTACGAGCAGTACTTC.